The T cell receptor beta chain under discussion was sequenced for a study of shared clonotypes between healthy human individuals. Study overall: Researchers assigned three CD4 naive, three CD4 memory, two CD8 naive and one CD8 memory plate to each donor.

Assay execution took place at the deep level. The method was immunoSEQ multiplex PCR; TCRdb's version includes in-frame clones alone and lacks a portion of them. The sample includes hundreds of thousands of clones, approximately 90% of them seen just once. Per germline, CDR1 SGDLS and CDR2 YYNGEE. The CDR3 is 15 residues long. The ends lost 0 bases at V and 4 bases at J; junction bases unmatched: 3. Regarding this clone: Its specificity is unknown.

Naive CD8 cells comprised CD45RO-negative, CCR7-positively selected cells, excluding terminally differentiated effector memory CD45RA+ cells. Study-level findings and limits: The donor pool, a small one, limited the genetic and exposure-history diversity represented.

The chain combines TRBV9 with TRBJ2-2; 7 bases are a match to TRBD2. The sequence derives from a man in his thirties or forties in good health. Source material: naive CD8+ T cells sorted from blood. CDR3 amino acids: CASSVGGGGTGELFF. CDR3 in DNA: TGTGCCAGCAGCGTAGGAGGCGGGGGCACCGGGGAGCTGTTTTTT.